These 10 T cell receptor beta chains came from one sample sequenced in a study of shared clonotypes between healthy human individuals. Data came from immunoSEQ multiplex PCR; TCRdb stores just in-frame clones and leaves some out. The table shows some 2,500,000 clones, with 85% to 95% occurring only once. The sequenced material came from naive CD4+ T cells from PBMCs. Subset of the sample: CD45RA+ positively selected. The source is a man aged 18-30 years in good health. Some clones in this sample may be carry-over from other donors' samples.

This rearrangement joins TRBV7-9 to TRBJ2-1, with 10 bases identical to TRBD2. The CDR3 runs to 15 residues. With V trimmed by 1 base and J by 13 bases, 10 bases remained unmatched. Germline CDR1 SEHNR, CDR2 FQNEAQ (reference sequence). The CDR3 DNA follows: TGTGCCAGCAGCTTAGATCAGCGGGAGGGCCGGAAACAGTTCTTC. Its protein product is CASSLDQREGRKQFF.

The V gene is TRBV7-2, the J gene TRBJ2-7, with D perhaps matching TRBD2 (7 bases). The CDR3 runs 18 residues. CDR1 and CDR2 (germline): SGHTA, FQGNSA. V gave up 2 bases and J gave up 0 bases, with 20 bases separating them. The CDR3 sequence: CASSLWSLGGPSSYEQYF. DNA of the CDR3: TGTGCCAGCAGCTTATGGTCTCTGGGGGGGCCGAGCTCCTACGAGCAGTACTTC. The full variable domain, completed using reference TRBV7-2 and TRBJ2-7, is GAGVSQSPSNKVTEKGKDVELRCDPISGHTALYWYRQSLGQGLEFLIYFQGNSAPDKSGLPSDRFSAERTGGSVSTLTIQRTQQEDSAVYLCASSLWSLGGPSSYEQYFGPGTRLTVT.

The J gene is TRBJ1-2, the V gene TRBV4-1; maybe TRBD1 (6 bases). Germline lookup yields CDR1 MGHRA and CDR2 YSYEKL. The ends were cut back, 6 bases at V and 0 bases at J, with 17 bases in the middle. The CDR3 length is 16 residues. CDR3 in amino acids: CASRQGFGASNYGYTF. The CDR3, as DNA: TGCGCCAGCAGACAGGGTTTCGGGGCCTCTAACTATGGCTACACCTTC.

The V gene is TRBV9, the J gene TRBJ2-2, with TRBD2 matching over 9 bases. Germline V gene sequence: CDR1 SGDLS, CDR2 YYNGEE. Trimming at V came to 0 bases and at J to 5 bases, leaving 11 bases not matched to a gene. The CDR3 runs to 18 residues. CDR3 bases: TGTGCCAGCAGCGTAGTGTTCCGGCTAGCGGGGAGTACCGGGGAGCTGTTTTTT. Amino acids: CASSVVFRLAGSTGELFF.

This chain links TRBV6-6 with TRBJ1-2; 8 positions agree with TRBD1. Germline values: CDR1 MNHNY, CDR2 SVGAGI (reference sequence). V was pared by 0 bases and J by 0 bases, with 0 bases of the junction left unmatched. The CDR3 covers 15 residues. CDR3: CASSYSDRANYGYTF. DNA for the CDR3: TGTGCCAGCAGTTACTCGGACAGGGCTAACTATGGCTACACCTTC.

A single count supports this clone. In the same sample, other DNA sequences code for this CDR3. The chain couples TRBV6-6 to TRBJ1-4; D not certain. The CDR3 totals 13 residues. The germline CDR1 and CDR2 sequences are MNHNY and SVGAGI (reference sequence). V was trimmed by 6 bases and J by 0 bases, leaving 5 bases between them. The CDR3 DNA sequence: TGTGCCAGCAGGGGTGCAACTAATGAAAAACTGTTTTTT. Translated: CASRGATNEKLFF.

The chain carries TRBV27 and TRBJ2-3; TRBD2 agrees at 8 bases. Germline CDR1 reads MNHEY; CDR2 reads SMNVEV (reference sequence). The V gene end was trimmed by 7 bases and the J gene end by 3 bases; junction bases not matched to a gene: 3. This CDR3 is 13 amino acids long. The DNA for the CDR3 is TGTGCCAGCACCCAGCGGGGGACAGATACGCAGTATTTT. Protein product: CASTQRGTDTQYF.

The J gene is TRBJ2-7, the V gene TRBV28, with TRBD2 as a possible D gene (6 bases). Germline V gene sequence: CDR1 MDHEN, CDR2 SYDVKM. The CDR3 has 13 amino acids. V was clipped by 11 bases and J by 0 bases, with 14 bases between them. The CDR3 bases are TGTGCCTGCCTTGGGAGGAGCTCCTACGAGCAGTACTTC. It encodes CACLGRSSYEQYF.

V usage is TRBV29-1 and J usage is TRBJ2-3; D may be TRBD2 (6 bases). V lost 3 bases, J lost 1 base, and 17 bases lay in between. Germline V lookup: CDR1 SQVTM, CDR2 ANQGSEA. The CDR3 covers 16 residues. The CDR3 loop reads CSVEEGLGVGTDTQYF. In DNA form, the CDR3 reads TGCAGCGTTGAGGAGGGGTTGGGGGTCGGCACAGATACGCAGTATTTT.

The chain combines TRBV27 with TRBJ2-3; 8 bases agree with TRBD2. The V gene end was trimmed by 9 bases and the J gene end by 8 bases; junction bases not matched to a gene: 16. The CDR3 length is 15 residues. Germline V gives CDR1 MNHEY, CDR2 SMNVEV (reference sequence). In nucleotides, the CDR3 is TGTGCCAGGTATACCCCGGGACTAGATTTAGGTACGCAGTATTTT. This codes for CARYTPGLDLGTQYF.